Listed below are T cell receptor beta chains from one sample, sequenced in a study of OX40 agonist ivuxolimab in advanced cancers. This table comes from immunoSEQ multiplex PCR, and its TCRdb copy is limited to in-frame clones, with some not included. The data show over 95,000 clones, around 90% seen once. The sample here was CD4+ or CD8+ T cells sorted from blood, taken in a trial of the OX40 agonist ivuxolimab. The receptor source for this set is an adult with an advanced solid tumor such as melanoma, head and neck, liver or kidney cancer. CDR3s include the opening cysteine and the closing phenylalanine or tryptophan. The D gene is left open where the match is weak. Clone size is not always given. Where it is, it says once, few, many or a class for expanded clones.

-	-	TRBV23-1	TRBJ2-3	CASRRVVMTDTQYF	TGCGCCAGCCGTCGCGTAGTCATGACAGATACGCAGTATTTT
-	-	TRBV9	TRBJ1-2	CASSSHGYGYTF	TGTGCCAGCAGCTCCCACGGATATGGCTACACCTTC
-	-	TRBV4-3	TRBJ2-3	CASSQRVVGTDTQYF	TGCGCCAGCAGCCAACGGGTCGTGGGCACAGATACGCAGTATTTT
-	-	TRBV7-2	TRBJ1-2	CASSLEYRGNYGYTF	TGTGCCAGCAGCTTAGAGTACCGGGGGAACTATGGCTACACCTTC
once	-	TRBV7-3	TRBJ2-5	CASSLTGAQETQYF	TGTGCCAGCAGCTTAACGGGGGCCCAAGAGACCCAGTACTTC
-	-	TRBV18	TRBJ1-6	CASSPPERNSPLHF	TGTGCCAGCTCACCACCGGAGCGTAATTCACCCCTCCACTTT
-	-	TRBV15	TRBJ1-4	CATGRGNEKLFF	TGTGCCACTGGGCGGGGGAATGAAAAACTGTTTTTT
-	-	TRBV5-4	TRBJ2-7	CASSPGLFYEQYF	TGTGCCAGCAGCCCAGGGTTGTTCTACGAGCAGTACTTC
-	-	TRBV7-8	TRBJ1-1	CASSFQGNTEAFF	TGTGCCAGCAGCTTTCAGGGGAACACTGAAGCTTTCTTT
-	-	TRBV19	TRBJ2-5	CATSQFWGGETQYF	TGTGCCACTTCACAATTTTGGGGAGGAGAGACCCAGTACTTC
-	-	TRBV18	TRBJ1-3	CASSPSAVANTIYF	TGTGCCAGCTCACCAAGCGCAGTTGCCAACACCATATATTTT
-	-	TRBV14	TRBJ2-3	CASSQGPGRTDTQYF	TGTGCCAGCAGCCAAGGCCCAGGGCGCACAGATACGCAGTATTTT
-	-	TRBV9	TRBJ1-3	CASSVNQPPENTIYF	TGTGCCAGCAGCGTGAACCAGCCGCCAGAAAACACCATATATTTT
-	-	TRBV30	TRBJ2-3	CAWSHRGGDTQYF	TGTGCCTGGAGCCACCGGGGCGGAGATACGCAGTATTTT
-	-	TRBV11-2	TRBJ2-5	CASGEETQYF	TGTGCCAGCGGGGAAGAGACCCAGTACTTC
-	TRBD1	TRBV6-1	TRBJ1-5	CASSEARFTGGIQPQHF	TGTGCCAGCAGTGAAGCGCGTTTTACAGGGGGCATTCAGCCCCAGCATTTT
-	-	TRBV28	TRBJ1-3	CASGGSGNTIYF	TGTGCCAGCGGGGGCTCTGGAAACACCATATATTTT
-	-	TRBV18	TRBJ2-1	CASSPGQSYNEQFF	TGTGCCAGCTCACCCGGACAATCCTACAATGAGCAGTTCTTC
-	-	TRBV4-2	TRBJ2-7	CASSQDGQGSAYEQYF	TGTGCCAGCAGCCAAGATGGCCAGGGGTCAGCCTACGAGCAGTACTTC
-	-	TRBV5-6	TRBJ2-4	CASSSRGVDIQYF	TGTGCCAGCAGCTCCCGGGGAGTGGACATTCAGTACTTC
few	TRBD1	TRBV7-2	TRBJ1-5	CASSAGTGYYQPQHF	TGTGCCAGCAGCGCCGGGACAGGGTATTATCAGCCCCAGCATTTT
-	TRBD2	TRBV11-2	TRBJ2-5	CASSLDLAGRETQYF	TGTGCCAGCAGCTTAGATCTAGCGGGGAGGGAGACCCAGTACTTC
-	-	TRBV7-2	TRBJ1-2	CASTPRDANYGYTF	TGTGCCAGCACCCCTAGGGACGCAAACTATGGCTACACCTTC
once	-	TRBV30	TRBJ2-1	CAWAPMGYNEQFF	TGTGCCTGGGCCCCTATGGGCTACAATGAGCAGTTCTTC
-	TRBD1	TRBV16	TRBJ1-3	CASSRTGSENTIYF	TGTGCCAGCAGCCGGACAGGGTCAGAAAACACCATATATTTT
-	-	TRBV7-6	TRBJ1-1	CASSEQGRNTEAFF	TGTGCCAGCAGCGAACAGGGTCGGAACACTGAAGCTTTCTTT
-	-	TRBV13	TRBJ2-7	CASSRWTDYYEQYF	TGTGCCAGCAGCAGATGGACAGACTACTACGAGCAGTACTTC
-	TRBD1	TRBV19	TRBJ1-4	CASSTIPGTGQEKLFF	TGTGCCAGTAGTACGATTCCCGGGACAGGGCAAGAAAAACTGTTTTTT
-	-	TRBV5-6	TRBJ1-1	CASSSTGIGTEAFF	TGTGCCAGCAGCTCGACAGGTATTGGGACTGAAGCTTTCTTT
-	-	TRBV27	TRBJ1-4	CASGGPNEKLFF	TGTGCCAGCGGGGGCCCTAATGAAAAACTGTTTTTT
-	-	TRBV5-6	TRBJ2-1	CASSVRQEQFF	TGTGCCAGCAGCGTGAGACAGGAGCAGTTCTTC
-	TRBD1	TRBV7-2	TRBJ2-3	CASSLSQGDTQYF	TGTGCCAGCAGCTTATCACAGGGGGATACGCAGTATTTT
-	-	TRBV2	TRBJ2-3	CASSGRADIRNRQYF	TGTGCCAGCAGTGGCCGGGCCGACATCCGGAATAGGCAGTATTTT
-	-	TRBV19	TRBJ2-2	CASIGGNTGELFF	TGTGCCAGTATCGGGGGGAACACCGGGGAGCTGTTTTTT
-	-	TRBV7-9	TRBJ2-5	CASSLGQLNIQETQYF	TGTGCCAGCAGCTTAGGCCAGCTGAATATCCAAGAGACCCAGTACTTC
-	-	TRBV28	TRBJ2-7	CASSGVEGLGEQYF	TGTGCCAGCAGTGGGGTCGAGGGGCTGGGGGAGCAGTACTTC
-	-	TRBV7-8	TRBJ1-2	CASSFRAVDGYTF	TGTGCCAGCAGCTTCCGGGCGGTGGATGGCTACACCTTC
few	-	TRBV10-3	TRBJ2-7	CAITQGYEQYF	TGTGCCATTACCCAGGGCTACGAGCAGTACTTC